The 5 T cell receptor beta chains given below trace back to one sample, sequenced in a study of blood T cell repertoires in COVID-19. Measured with immunoSEQ multiplex PCR; TCRdb has only the in-frame clones, and not every one. The sample records 60,000 to 65,000 clones, 70% to 80% being singletons. Sequences were obtained from peripheral blood. The receptors were gathered from a man aged 60-69 years with acute or convalescent COVID-19.

V gene TRBV30 combines with J gene TRBJ2-7; a possible D gene is TRBD1 (7 bases). The CDR3 contains 13 residues. Trimming cost V 3 bases and J 1 base, with 10 bases left between them. From germline, CDR1 is GTSNPN and CDR2 SVGIG (reference sequence). The CDR3 DNA follows: TGTGCCTGGAGCGGGGGACAGTCCTACGAGCAGTACTTC. Encoded protein: CAWSGGQSYEQYF.

The chain is built from TRBV7-3 and TRBJ2-1; TRBD1 might be the D (5 bases). The CDR3 sequence is 14 residues long. Between the trimmed V and J ends, which lost 0 bases and 7 bases, there was a span of 10 bases. CDR1 is SGHTA, CDR2 FQGTGA, per germline. As DNA, the CDR3 is TGTGCCAGCAGCTTAACGGCAGGGCTGAATGAGCAGTTCTTC. It encodes CASSLTAGLNEQFF. The full variable domain, with the rest looked up from reference TRBV7-3 and TRBJ2-1, is GAGVSQTPSNKVTEKGKYVELRCDPISGHTALYWYRQSLGQGPEFLIYFQGTGAADDSGLPNDRFFAVRPEGSVSTLKIQRTERGDSAVYLCASSLTAGLNEQFFGPGTRLTVL.

The chain links TRBV6-2 or TRBV6-3 to TRBJ1-5; D perhaps matches TRBD1 (5 bases). This CDR3 comprises 15 residues. Trimming shortened V by 4 bases and J by 7 bases, and 17 bases separated the two germline ends. Germline V gene data show CDR1 as MNHEY and CDR2 as SVGEGT. CDR3 residues: CASSSGQGIGQPQHF. The CDR3 DNA reads TGTGCCAGCAGTTCTGGGCAGGGTATAGGACAGCCCCAGCATTTT.

The chain combines TRBV7-8 with TRBJ2-4; D perhaps matches TRBD1 (5 bases). Germline V gene lookup returns CDR1 SGHVS and CDR2 FQNEAQ. The V end was cut by 5 bases, the J end by 2 bases, with 10 bases between. CDR3 size: 14 residues. DNA of the CDR3: TGTGCCAGCAGCCCTCAGGGCCCCAAAAACATTCAGTACTTC. Residues: CASSPQGPKNIQYF.

This clone was seen a few times. The chain has TRBV24-1 and TRBJ2-3; D ambiguous. V was clipped by 3 bases and J by 2 bases, with 8 bases between them. The germline V gene encodes CDR1 KGHDR and CDR2 SFDVKD. CDR3 length: 14 residues. CDR3 residues: CATSDPVATDTQYF. The DNA of the CDR3 is TGTGCCACCAGTGATCCGGTAGCCACAGATACGCAGTATTTT.